The clone carrying this T cell receptor beta chain was observed a few times. With 3 bases clipped from V and 3 bases from J, the junction kept 5 bases outside the gene matches. Germline CDR1 reads ENHRY; CDR2 reads SYGVKD. This CDR3 is 15 amino acids long. The data were taken from a study of blood T cells in healthy people across ages. Next came a second PCR, run for about 7 to 12 cycles, which used a sample-barcoded 5' primer along with a J-beta primer mix. TCRdb recomputed calls from the 5' RACE reads with MiXCR, one row per CDR3 protein. Of roughly 1,500,000 distinct CDR3 sequences in the sample, around two fifths were seen once.

Sequenced material: blood. The clonotype comes from a woman aged 18-29 years in good health. The chain uses TRBV10-3 and TRBJ2-3; 8 bases are shared with TRBD2. CDR3 DNA sequence: TGTGCCATCAGTGAACAGCGGGAGATTACAGATACGCAGTATTTT. It codes for CAISEQREITDTQYF.